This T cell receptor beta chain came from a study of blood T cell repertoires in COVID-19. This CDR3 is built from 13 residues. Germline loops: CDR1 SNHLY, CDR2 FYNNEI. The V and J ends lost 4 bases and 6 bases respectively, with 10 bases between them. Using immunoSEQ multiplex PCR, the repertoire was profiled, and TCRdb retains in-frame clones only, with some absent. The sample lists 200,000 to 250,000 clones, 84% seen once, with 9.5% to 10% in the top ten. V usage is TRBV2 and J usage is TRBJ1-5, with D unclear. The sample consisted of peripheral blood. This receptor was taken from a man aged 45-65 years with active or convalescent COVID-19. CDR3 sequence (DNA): TGTGCCAGCAGTGGGGCAGTTAGTCAGCCCCAGCATTTT. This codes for CASSGAVSQPQHF.